One sample yielded the 27 T cell receptor beta chains listed below, sequenced in a study of radiation and T cells in renal cell carcinoma. Time point given: blood 2 weeks post-SBRT. Described treatment: 15 Gy SBRT to primary tumor, nephrectomy 4 weeks later. Sequenced by immunoSEQ multiplex PCR; TCRdb stores in-frame clones only, minus some. Of roughly 130,000 clones in the sample, approximately 75% were seen once. The sample in question was blood, obtained from a patient whose treatment included radiotherapy and nephrectomy. The origin of the receptors is a woman aged 55-69 years with renal cell carcinoma.

J is TRBJ1-4 and V is TRBV7-8; 8 bases are shared with TRBD1. The CDR3 runs 14 residues. Trimming cost V 1 base and J 10 bases; bases outside gene matches: 5. Germline lookup yields CDR1 SGHVS and CDR2 FQNEAQ. The CDR3 spells CASSLVGGQGKLFF. The CDR3 bases are TGTGCCAGCAGCTTAGTAGGCGGACAGGGAAAACTGTTTTTT.

The rearrangement links TRBV7-8 to TRBJ2-1; D is perhaps TRBD2 (6 bases). Germline assignment: CDR1 SGHVS and CDR2 FQNEAQ. V was clipped by 5 bases and J by 0 bases, with 14 bases between them. The CDR3 covers 16 residues. As DNA, the CDR3 is TGTGCCAGCAGCACAAGGGACTCTAGCTCCTACAATGAGCAGTTCTTC. Amino acid sequence: CASSTRDSSSYNEQFF. The full variable domain, rest sourced from reference TRBV7-8 and TRBJ2-1, is GAGVSQSPRYKVAKRGQDVALRCDPISGHVSLFWYQQALGQGPEFLTYFQNEAQLDKSGLPSDRFFAERPEGSVSTLKIQRTQQEDSAVYLCASSTRDSSSYNEQFFGPGTRLTVL.

The V gene is TRBV6-1, the J gene TRBJ1-5; maybe TRBD1 (5 bases). Germline CDR1 MNHNS, CDR2 SASEGT. The length of the CDR3 is 16 residues. The ends were cut back, 1 base at V and 7 bases at J, with 17 bases in the middle. The CDR3, as DNA: TGTGCCAGCAGTGAAGTTTACGGCGCAGGGAGCCAGCCCCAGCATTTT. Protein product: CASSEVYGAGSQPQHF.

The chain couples TRBV11-2 to TRBJ2-3; D is undetermined. Germline V gene sequence: CDR1 SGHAT, CDR2 FQNNGV. The CDR3 runs 14 residues. Deletions cut 1 base from V and 4 bases from J, with 9 bases between. This CDR3 is CASSLVVRSDTQYF. In DNA form, the CDR3 reads TGTGCCAGCAGCTTAGTTGTTCGATCAGATACGCAGTATTTT.

The chain joins TRBV15 to TRBJ1-2; D is uncertain. Trimming took off 0 bases at V and 4 bases at J, with 3 bases between the two ends. Per the germline V gene, CDR1 is LNHNV and CDR2 is YYDKDF (reference sequence). This CDR3 region has 12 residues. The CDR3 coding sequence is TGTGCCACCAGCAGAGATAGCTATGGCTACACCTTC. The encoded protein is CATSRDSYGYTF.

V usage is TRBV7-3 and J usage is TRBJ2-1; TRBD1 is a possible D gene (6 bases). In germline, CDR1 is SGHTA, CDR2 FQGTGA. This CDR3 spans 14 amino acids. The V gene lost 4 bases and the J gene lost 3 bases, with 10 bases spanning the gap. Here the CDR3 DNA reads TGTGCCAGCAGCTCGTCGACAGGCTACAATGAGCAGTTCTTC. Amino acid sequence: CASSSSTGYNEQFF.

The chain joins TRBV5-1 to TRBJ2-2; tentatively, D is TRBD1 or TRBD2 (6 bases each). This CDR3 spans 14 amino acids. Germline values: CDR1 SGHRS, CDR2 YFSETQ. Trimming stripped 5 bases from V and 3 bases from J, with 11 bases between. DNA for the CDR3: TGCGCCAGCAGTAAGAGGGGGGACACCGGGGAGCTGTTTTTT. Amino acids: CASSKRGDTGELFF. Full variable domain (outside the CDR3, taken from reference TRBV5-1 and TRBJ2-2): KAGVTQTPRYLIKTRGQQVTLSCSPISGHRSVSWYQQTPGQGLQFLFEYFSETQRNKGNFPGRFSGRQFSNSRSEMNVSTLELGDSALYLCASSKRGDTGELFFGEGSRLTVL.

This sequence joins TRBV6-5 and TRBJ2-3; D is undetermined. Deletions cut 2 bases from V and 4 bases from J, with 10 bases between. The V gene's germline CDR1 is MNHEY and CDR2 SVGAGI. This CDR3 comprises 14 residues. The CDR3 nucleotides are TGTGCCAGCAGTTACGCCGATGGGGCAGATACGCAGTATTTT. This encodes CASSYADGADTQYF.

J is TRBJ2-6 and V is TRBV19; D tentatively reads TRBD1 or TRBD2 (6 bases each). The germline CDR1 and CDR2 sequences are LNHDA and SQIVND (reference sequence). The length of the CDR3 is 18 residues. V lost 0 bases to trimming and J lost 3 bases, with 15 bases between them. CDR3 coding DNA: TGTGCCAGTAGTATAGATTCTTACAGGGAGGATGGGGCCAACGTCCTGACTTTC. It specifies CASSIDSYREDGANVLTF. The full variable domain, with the rest looked up from reference TRBV19 and TRBJ2-6, is DGGITQSPKYLFRKEGQNVTLSCEQNLNHDAMYWYRQDPGQGLRLIYYSQIVNDFQKGDIAEGYSVSREKKESFPLTVTSAQKNPTAFYLCASSIDSYREDGANVLTFGAGSRLTVL.

This chain joins TRBV5-6 and TRBJ1-2, with D tentatively TRBD1 (5 bases). Trimming removed 6 bases at V and 3 bases at J, with 21 bases between. CDR1 and CDR2 from the germline V gene are SGHDT and YYEEEE. This CDR3 region has 16 residues. As DNA, the CDR3 is TGTGCCAGCAACGGCCCCACAAAACGGGGGGACTATGGCTACACCTTC. Translation: CASNGPTKRGDYGYTF.

The rearrangement joins TRBV27 to TRBJ1-1, with 9 bases lining up with TRBD1. The germline V gene encodes CDR1 MNHEY and CDR2 SMNVEV (reference sequence). The length of the CDR3 is 16 residues. V shed 2 bases, J shed 0 bases, and the junction held 4 bases outside the gene matches. The CDR3 coding sequence is TGTGCCAGCAGTTTACGGGGACAGGGTTTGAACACTGAAGCTTTCTTT. Translated, it gives CASSLRGQGLNTEAFF.

The chain joins TRBV18 to TRBJ2-3; D gene unclear. The CDR3 totals 15 residues. Germline V gene lookup returns CDR1 KGHSH and CDR2 LQKENI. Trimming cost V 1 base and J 0 bases, with 8 bases left between them. The CDR3 here is CASSPRASSTDTQYF. The CDR3 coding sequence is TGTGCCAGCTCACCACGAGCGTCCAGCACAGATACGCAGTATTTT.

There are a few counts of this clone. The V and J genes are TRBV28 and TRBJ2-7; no clear D. The V end lost 5 bases, the J end lost 1 base, and 15 bases lay between the germline ends. Germline-derived CDR1 and CDR2 are MDHEN and SYDVKM. This CDR3 has 15 residues. The CDR3 reads CASSTDLLGSYEQYF. The CDR3 nucleotides read TGTGCCAGCAGTACTGACCTTTTGGGATCCTACGAGCAGTACTTC. The entire variable domain, with the rest obtained from reference TRBV28 and TRBJ2-7, is as follows: DVKVTQSSRYLVKRTGEKVFLECVQDMDHENMFWYRQDPGLGLRLIYFSYDVKMKEKGDIPEGYSVSREKKERFSLILESASTNQTSMYLCASSTDLLGSYEQYFGPGTRLTVT.

The chain is built from TRBV10-3 and TRBJ1-3; D is uncertain. Germline V gene data show CDR1 as ENHRY and CDR2 as SYGVKD. The CDR3 consists of 14 residues. The V and J ends lost 6 bases and 2 bases respectively, with 11 bases between them. The CDR3 nucleotides are TGTGCCATCAGCAACATCAGAGCTGGAAACACCATATATTTT. This codes for CAISNIRAGNTIYF.

This clone was observed a single time. This chain links TRBV5-1 with TRBJ2-1; 8 bases fit TRBD1. Germline assignment: CDR1 SGHRS and CDR2 YFSETQ. The CDR3 spans 11 residues. The V and J ends lost 4 bases and 12 bases, in that order; junction bases with no gene match: 3. For the CDR3, the DNA is TGCGCCAGCAGCCGCGACAGGGGGCAGTTCTTC. Translated, it gives CASSRDRGQFF.

The chain is built from TRBV5-6 and TRBJ2-7; D unclear. Between the trimmed V and J ends, which lost 2 bases and 3 bases, there was a span of 9 bases. This CDR3 has 13 amino acids. From germline, CDR1 is SGHDT and CDR2 YYEEEE. Here the CDR3 reads CASSLSDVYEQYF. CDR3 DNA sequence: TGTGCCAGCAGCTTATCAGACGTCTACGAGCAGTACTTC. Complete variable domain (other parts from reference TRBV5-6 and TRBJ2-7): DAGVTQSPTHLIKTRGQQVTLRCSPKSGHDTVSWYQQALGQGPQFIFQYYEEEERQRGNFPDRFSGHQFPNYSSELNVNALLLGDSALYLCASSLSDVYEQYFGPGTRLTVT.

The rearrangement joins TRBV18 to TRBJ1-4; no clear D gene. Germline loops: CDR1 KGHSH, CDR2 LQKENI. The V end lost 3 bases, the J end lost 1 base, and 12 bases lay between the germline ends. CDR3 length: 16 residues. CDR3 residues: CASSPRQAQTNEKLFF. The CDR3 nucleotides are TGTGCCAGCTCACCCCGCCAGGCTCAAACTAATGAAAAACTGTTTTTT.

The CDR3 here is CAISQTDRENTEAFF. The CDR3 nucleotides are TGTGCCATCAGCCAGACGGACAGGGAGAACACTGAAGCTTTCTTT. The chain links TRBV10-3 to TRBJ1-1, with 8 bases identical to TRBD1. The CDR3 has 15 amino acids. Per the germline V gene, CDR1 is ENHRY and CDR2 is SYGVKD. After removal of 6 bases from V and 1 base from J, the junction contained 7 bases not matched to a gene.

The chain recombines TRBV20-1 with TRBJ2-3; a possible D gene is TRBD2 (5 bases). The germline V gene has CDR1 DFQATT and CDR2 SNEGSKA (reference sequence). This CDR3 is 11 amino acids long. The V end was cut by 4 bases, the J end by 9 bases, with 11 bases between. The CDR3 spells CSATILGTQYF. Here the CDR3 DNA reads TGCAGTGCTACTATACTAGGGACGCAGTATTTT.

The V call is TRBV6-1, the J call TRBJ1-5; 7 positions match TRBD1. J lost 3 bases, V lost 5 bases, and 7 bases had no gene match. CDR3 length: 15 amino acids. Germline V gene data show CDR1 as MNHNS and CDR2 as SASEGT. CDR3 in DNA: TGTGCCAGCAGTATACAGGGGACCTACAATCAGCCCCAGCATTTT. This translates into CASSIQGTYNQPQHF.

This chain uses TRBV7-2 with TRBJ2-7; the D gene is possibly TRBD1 (6 bases). The CDR3 length is 15 residues. CDR1 is SGHTA and CDR2 is FQGNSA in the germline V gene. Trimming left V 5 bases short and J 5 bases short, with 19 bases between. CDR3 in amino acids: CASSIRTANAHEQYF. The CDR3, as DNA: TGTGCCAGCAGCATAAGGACAGCCAATGCCCACGAGCAGTACTTC.

DNA of the CDR3: TGTGCCAGCAGCACAGGCAGGGGCCAGCCCCAGCATTTT. Its protein product is CASSTGRGQPQHF. V and J are TRBV6-1 and TRBJ1-5; D might be TRBD1 (6 bases). CDR1 is MNHNS and CDR2 is SASEGT in the germline V gene. CDR3 length: 13 amino acids. Trimming stripped 6 bases from V and 7 bases from J, with 13 bases between.

About this clone itself: Being one base from a much bigger clone, this may be a read error. The CDR3 sequence: CASSREAGINYGYTF. CDR3 bases: TGTGCCAGCAGCCGAGAGGCAGGGATTAACTATGGCTACACCTTC. The rearrangement uses TRBV4-2 and TRBJ1-2, with D perhaps TRBD1 (5 bases). CDR3 length: 15 residues. CDR1 and CDR2 (germline): LGHNA, YNFKEQ. V was cut by 4 bases and J by 1 base, with 13 bases left in between.

The V call is TRBV7-8, the J call TRBJ2-1; 11 bases map to TRBD2. V shed 5 bases, J shed 3 bases, and the junction held 6 bases outside the gene matches. In germline, CDR1 is SGHVS, CDR2 FQNEAQ. This CDR3 spans 16 amino acids. The CDR3 DNA follows: TGTGCCAGCAGCCTACTAGCGGGAGCTTACTACAATGAGCAGTTCTTC. It specifies CASSLLAGAYYNEQFF.

The rearrangement uses TRBV4-1 and TRBJ2-1; 8 nucleotides line up with TRBD2. The J segment lost 1 base and the V segment lost 5 bases, leaving 4 bases of the junction unmatched. Germline lookup yields CDR1 MGHRA and CDR2 YSYEKL. The CDR3 consists of 15 residues. CDR3 sequence (DNA): TGCGCCAGCAGCTACGGGGGGGGATCCTACAATGAGCAGTTCTTC. This sequence encodes CASSYGGGSYNEQFF.

This chain links TRBV6-1 with TRBJ1-4; no firm D call. The CDR3 length is 14 residues. The V and J ends lost 3 bases and 5 bases respectively, with 10 bases between them. The germline CDR1 and CDR2 sequences are MNHNS and SASEGT. The CDR3: CASSDGKVNEKLFF. For the CDR3, the DNA is TGTGCCAGCAGTGATGGCAAGGTCAATGAAAAACTGTTTTTT.

The table lists this clone with a few counts. CDR3 DNA: TGTGCCAGATCTCCGGGGGGACAGGGTATCGATGCGTACGAGGGCTACACCTTC. Its translation is CARSPGGQGIDAYEGYTF. The chain links TRBV2 to TRBJ1-2; TRBD1 aligns across 9 bases. The CDR3 covers 18 residues. The V gene's germline CDR1 is SNHLY and CDR2 FYNNEI. Germline trimming cut 9 bases from V and 8 bases from J; bases unmatched to any gene: 25. The full variable domain, its missing parts supplied by reference TRBV2 and TRBJ1-2, is EPEVTQTPSHQVTQMGQEVILRCVPISNHLYFYWYRQILGQKVEFLVSFYNNEISEKSEIFDDQFSVERPDGSNFTLKIRSTKLEDSAMYFCARSPGGQGIDAYEGYTFGSGTRLTVV.